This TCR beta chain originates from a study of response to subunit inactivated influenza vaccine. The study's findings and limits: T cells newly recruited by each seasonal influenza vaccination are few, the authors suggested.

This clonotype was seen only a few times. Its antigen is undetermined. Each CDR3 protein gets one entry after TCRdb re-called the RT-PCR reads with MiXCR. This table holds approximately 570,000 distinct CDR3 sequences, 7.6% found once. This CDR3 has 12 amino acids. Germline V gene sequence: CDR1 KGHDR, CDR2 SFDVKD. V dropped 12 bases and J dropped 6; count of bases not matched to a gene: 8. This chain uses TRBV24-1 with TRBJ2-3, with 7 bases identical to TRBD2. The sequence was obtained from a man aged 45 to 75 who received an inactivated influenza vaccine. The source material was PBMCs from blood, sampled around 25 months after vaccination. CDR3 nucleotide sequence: TGTGCCGAACGGGAGGTGCGGGATACGCAGTATTTT. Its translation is CAEREVRDTQYF.